This entry is about one T cell receptor (beta chain). No antigen is known for it. The sample comes from a study of monozygotic twins with inflammatory bowel disease. Study-level points and caveats: Repertoire similarity did not differ between concordant and discordant twins, perhaps due to limited power.

From its re-call of the 5' RACE reads, TCRdb lists each CDR3 protein once, without DNA. This sample's clone table lists 110,000 to 150,000 distinct CDR3 sequences. The CDR3 extends over 16 amino acids. The germline gives CDR1 SGHDT, CDR2 YYEEEE. V is TRBV5-6 and J is TRBJ2-5; TCRdb's D call of TRBD2 is untestable without DNA. Sequences were obtained from blood. This sequence was found in a human donor with ulcerative colitis or Crohn's disease, or a healthy co-twin of an affected twin (not recorded which). The CDR3 is CASSLTSFSGRGTQYF.